The 13 T cell receptor beta chains presented below share a single source sample, sequenced in a study of blood T cell repertoires in COVID-19. The table came from immunoSEQ multiplex PCR; TCRdb's copy has only in-frame clones and leaves some out. The data hold 350,000 to 550,000 clones, with roughly nine tenths observed a single time. Sequencing was done on a sample of PBMCs or T cells enriched from blood (not recorded which). These receptors all come from a man under 40 who had recovered from COVID-19.

A single count supports this clone. Other DNA sequences in the sample encode the same CDR3. The CDR3 sequence is CASSLDRGNYGYTF. DNA of the CDR3: TGTGCCAGCAGCTTGGACAGGGGAAACTATGGCTACACCTTC. The chain employs TRBV7-2 and TRBJ1-2; 9 bases fit TRBD1. CDR3 length: 14 amino acids. With 3 bases clipped from V and 2 bases from J, the junction kept 1 base outside the gene matches. The germline gives CDR1 SGHTA, CDR2 FQGNSA.

The chain uses TRBV28 and TRBJ1-2; D not resolved. Trimming left V 6 bases short and J 2 bases short, with 10 bases between. This CDR3 spans 13 amino acids. Germline V gene lookup returns CDR1 MDHEN and CDR2 SYDVKM. CDR3 protein: CASRTEINYGYTF. The DNA of the CDR3 is TGTGCCAGCAGAACTGAAATAAACTATGGCTACACCTTC.

The V call is TRBV10-3, the J call TRBJ2-5; 8 bases map to TRBD2. Germline CDR1 ENHRY, CDR2 SYGVKD. The CDR3 is 13 residues long. V lost 8 bases to trimming and J lost 5 bases; unmatched junction nucleotides: 7. CDR3 DNA sequence: TGTGCCATCTCGGGGGGGGCCGAGGAGACCCAGTACTTC. This gives the protein CAISGGAEETQYF.

A note on this clone: This same CDR3 is encoded by further DNA sequences in the sample. This rearrangement joins TRBV20-1 to TRBJ2-7; D ambiguous. Deletions cut 6 bases from V and 1 base from J, with 7 bases between. The CDR3 spans 11 residues. Per the germline V gene, CDR1 is DFQATT and CDR2 is SNEGSKA (reference sequence). The CDR3 spells CSAPVSYEQYF. As DNA, the CDR3 is TGCAGTGCCCCGGTATCCTACGAGCAGTACTTC.

The chain recombines TRBV5-1 with TRBJ2-7, with D hard to call. CDR1 SGHRS and CDR2 YFSETQ come from the germline V gene. V lost 0 bases and J lost 2, with 9 bases in between. CDR3 length equals 14 residues. The CDR3, as DNA: TGCGCCAGCAGCTTGGTAGCCAGCACCTACGAGCAGTACTTC. Its translation: CASSLVASTYEQYF.

CDR3 sequence (DNA): TGTGCCATCAGTGATACTAGCGGGAACTACGAGCAGTACTTC. It encodes CAISDTSGNYEQYF. V is TRBV10-3 and J is TRBJ2-7; TRBD2 matches 10 bases. The CDR3 is 14 residues long. V dropped 3 bases and J dropped 3; count of bases not matched to a gene: 2. Germline CDR1 ENHRY, CDR2 SYGVKD.

The J gene is TRBJ1-2, the V gene TRBV19; 9 nucleotides agree with TRBD1. Germline V gene lookup returns CDR1 LNHDA and CDR2 SQIVND (reference sequence). The J segment lost 8 bases and the V segment lost 7 bases, leaving 8 bases of the junction unmatched. This CDR3 is 13 amino acids long. Here the CDR3 DNA reads TGTGCCAGTAAGGGACAGGGAAGAGGCGGCTACACCTTC. It specifies CASKGQGRGGYTF.

The rearrangement links TRBV13 to TRBJ2-2; 13 nucleotides line up with TRBD2. Germline CDR1 PRHDT, CDR2 FYEKMQ (reference sequence). Losses at the gene ends were 7 bases for V and 4 bases for J; bases not matched to a gene: 6. The CDR3 is 16 residues long. The CDR3 protein is CASTTRLAGGTGELFF. CDR3 nucleotides: TGTGCCAGCACCACAAGACTAGCGGGAGGCACCGGGGAGCTGTTTTTT.

J is TRBJ1-6 and V is TRBV27; D unresolved. Per the germline V gene, CDR1 is MNHEY and CDR2 is SMNVEV (reference sequence). The CDR3 has 15 residues. Trimming cost V 0 bases and J 8 bases, with 11 bases left between them. CDR3 protein: CASSLSPSGHSPLHF. The CDR3 DNA reads as TGTGCCAGCAGTTTATCTCCAAGCGGCCATTCACCCCTCCACTTT.

This clone was seen more than once but under ten times. The gene calls are TRBV19 and TRBJ1-5; 9 bases line up with TRBD1. This CDR3 region has 14 residues. Germline CDR1 reads LNHDA; CDR2 reads SQIVND (reference sequence). Trimming took 5 bases from V and 6 from J; bases not matched to a gene: 5. CDR3 residues: CASSADRGGQPQHF. DNA of the CDR3: TGTGCCAGTAGTGCGGACAGGGGCGGTCAGCCCCAGCATTTT.

The chain recombines TRBV28 with TRBJ1-1; 9 nucleotides agree with TRBD1. CDR3 size: 14 residues. CDR1 MDHEN and CDR2 SYDVKM come from the germline V gene. The ends lost 5 bases at V and 8 bases at J; junction bases unmatched: 9. CDR3 nucleotide sequence: TGTGCCAGCAGTCTGCGTTATACAGGGGGCGAAGCTTTCTTT. Protein sequence: CASSLRYTGGEAFF.

The chain joins TRBV5-1 to TRBJ2-5, with D tentatively TRBD1 (6 bases). The germline CDR1 and CDR2 sequences are SGHRS and YFSETQ. This CDR3 is 14 amino acids long. V shed 0 bases and J shed 3 bases, with 9 bases lying between them. DNA of the CDR3: TGCGCCAGCAGCTTGGGATCAGGGGAAGAGACCCAGTACTTC. This gives the protein CASSLGSGEETQYF.

V and J are TRBV3-1 (or the pseudogene TRBV3-2) and TRBJ2-3; TRBD2 might be the D (5 bases). V lost 5 bases, J lost 4 bases, and 10 bases lay in between. The length of the CDR3 is 13 residues. The V gene's germline CDR1 is LGHDT and CDR2 YNNKEL (reference sequence). CDR3 loop: CASSTRAADTQYF. The CDR3 DNA is TGTGCCAGCAGCACCCGAGCGGCAGATACGCAGTATTTT.